These T cell receptor beta chains were read from a single sample in a study of T cell clones after liver transplantation. Clones were sequenced by immunoSEQ multiplex PCR, and TCRdb holds only the in-frame ones, with some missing. The sample has 75,000 to 100,000 clones, about 82% seen once. This specimen was CD4+ T cells from blood, taken 45 to 46 months after liver transplant. The receptor source for this set is a human patient who received a liver transplant. Some T cells may arise from the graft donor. Both conserved end residues are part of each CDR3. D genes are given only for firm matches. Expanded clones get a size class; other rows say once, few or many, or leave the size out.

v_call,j_call,d_call,clone_size,cdr3_aa,cdr3_nt
TRBV15,TRBJ1-4,NA,NA,CATSRADEKLFF,TGTGCCACCAGCAGGGCGGATGAAAAACTGTTTTTT
TRBV28,TRBJ1-2,NA,NA,CASTPGGGYYGYTF,TGTGCCAGCACCCCGGGCGGGGGGTACTATGGCTACACCTTC
TRBV6-5,TRBJ2-7,NA,few,CASSYREGPYEQYF,TGTGCCAGCAGTTATCGGGAAGGGCCCTACGAGCAGTACTTC
TRBV7-9,TRBJ2-1,NA,NA,CASSLLRGRTNEQFF,TGTGCCAGCAGTTTACTTCGGGGGAGGACCAATGAGCAGTTCTTC
TRBV5-6,TRBJ1-2,NA,NA,CASSPRGNYGYTF,TGTGCCAGCAGCCCTAGAGGAAACTATGGCTACACCTTC
TRBV5-1,TRBJ2-1,NA,many,CASSSTLREQFF,TGCGCCAGCAGCTCGACCCTACGTGAGCAGTTCTTC
TRBV9,TRBJ2-2,NA,NA,CASSVEGGTYTGELFF,TGTGCCAGCAGCGTAGAGGGGGGAACTTACACCGGGGAGCTGTTTTTT
TRBV6-5,TRBJ2-7,TRBD1,NA,CASSTPTGDEQYF,TGTGCCAGCAGCACCCCGACAGGGGACGAGCAGTACTTC
TRBV7-2,TRBJ2-5,NA,NA,CASSPDPYKTQYF,TGTGCCAGCAGCCCGGATCCCTACAAGACCCAGTACTTC
TRBV5-1,TRBJ2-5,NA,NA,CASSSTSRDQGPETQYF,TGCGCCAGCAGCTCTACGTCGAGGGACCAGGGGCCGGAGACCCAGTACTTC
TRBV7-8,TRBJ2-2,NA,NA,CASSLNPHRTDKDGELFF,TGTGCCAGCAGCTTAAATCCCCATCGGACCGATAAGGACGGGGAGCTGTTTTTT
TRBV19,TRBJ1-1,TRBD1,NA,CASSQPGQASGAEAFF,TGTGCCAGTTCCCAACCCGGACAGGCGTCGGGTGCTGAAGCTTTCTTT
TRBV11-2,TRBJ1-3,NA,NA,CASSRGGNTIYF,TGTGCCAGCAGCCGAGGGGGAAACACCATATATTTT
TRBV28,TRBJ2-2,TRBD2,NA,CASSFFPRGRSAELFF,TGTGCCAGCAGTTTCTTCCCGCGCGGGAGGTCCGCGGAGCTGTTTTTT
TRBV5-6,TRBJ2-2,NA,NA,CASSSRESKRGLFF,TGTGCCAGCAGCTCCCGGGAATCCAAAAGGGGGCTGTTTTTT
TRBV6-1,TRBJ1-5,TRBD1,once,CAGQTGIGQPQHF,TGTGCCGGACAGACAGGGATCGGACAGCCCCAGCATTTT
TRBV5-1,TRBJ1-1,TRBD1,few,CASSIQGASTEAFF,TGCGCCAGCAGCATACAGGGGGCGAGTACTGAAGCTTTCTTT
TRBV5-1,TRBJ2-5,TRBD1,NA,CASRPGTARTTYQETQYF,TGCGCCAGCAGACCCGGGACAGCGAGAACGACCTACCAAGAGACCCAGTACTTC
TRBV29-1,TRBJ2-1,NA,NA,CSVDWGRDEQFF,TGCAGCGTTGATTGGGGTAGGGATGAGCAGTTCTTC
TRBV4-1,TRBJ1-5,NA,NA,CASSQDQQDRSQHF,TGCGCCAGCAGCCAAGATCAGCAGGACCGATCCCAGCATTTT
TRBV18,TRBJ1-1,NA,NA,CASSPTTGNEAFF,TGTGCCAGCTCACCGACAACAGGGAATGAAGCTTTCTTT
TRBV5-1,TRBJ2-3,NA,NA,CASSSRPGTDTQYF,TGCGCCAGCAGCTCCCGACCGGGCACAGATACGCAGTATTTT
TRBV7-2,TRBJ1-2,TRBD1,NA,CASSSGAGTGTNGYTF,TGTGCCAGCAGCTCCGGAGCCGGGACAGGGACTAATGGCTACACCTTC
TRBV2,TRBJ2-7,NA,NA,CASSEPRVGLGYEQYF,TGTGCCAGCAGTGAACCCCGGGTCGGTTTGGGCTACGAGCAGTACTTC
TRBV7-3,TRBJ2-1,NA,NA,CASSLVATGSYNEQFF,TGTGCCAGCAGCTTAGTTGCGACGGGCTCCTACAATGAGCAGTTCTTC
TRBV27,TRBJ2-7,TRBD2,NA,CASSSSGAPTLSSYEQYF,TGTGCCAGCAGTTCTAGCGGGGCCCCGACCCTTAGCTCCTACGAGCAGTACTTC
TRBV4-1,TRBJ1-5,NA,NA,CASRRGAGSNQPQHF,TGCGCCAGCAGGAGAGGGGCAGGCAGCAATCAGCCCCAGCATTTT
TRBV30,TRBJ2-5,NA,few,CAWSVRRSLQETQYF,TGTGCCTGGAGTGTACGCAGATCCCTCCAAGAGACCCAGTACTTC
TRBV2,TRBJ2-1,NA,NA,CAIPKPGKSALDEQFF,TGTGCCATCCCCAAACCGGGGAAAAGCGCATTAGATGAGCAGTTCTTC
TRBV5-4,TRBJ2-7,TRBD2,NA,CASSLELANNEQYF,TGTGCCAGCAGCTTGGAACTAGCGAACAACGAGCAGTACTTC
TRBV5-1,TRBJ2-7,TRBD2,NA,CASSWGGSYEQYF,TGCGCCAGCAGCTGGGGCGGGAGCTACGAGCAGTACTTC
TRBV5-1,TRBJ1-3,NA,once,CASSLDTSGNTIYF,TGCGCCAGCAGCTTGGACACATCTGGAAACACCATATATTTT
TRBV28,TRBJ1-1,NA,NA,CASRRLLTANTEAFF,TGTGCCAGCAGGCGACTACTGACAGCGAACACTGAAGCTTTCTTT
TRBV21-1,TRBJ1-2,NA,NA,CASSKGGRMVTANYGYTF,TGTGCCAGCAGCAAGGGTGGCAGGATGGTAACAGCTAACTATGGCTACACCTTC
TRBV28,TRBJ2-2,NA,NA,CASSAALSVGNTGELFF,TGTGCCAGCAGTGCCGCGTTATCGGTAGGGAACACCGGGGAGCTGTTTTTT
TRBV5-1,TRBJ2-7,TRBD1,NA,CASSYNPGTGYEQYF,TGCGCCAGCAGCTACAATCCCGGGACAGGTTACGAGCAGTACTTC